This entry describes one T cell receptor beta chain. The data derive from a study of cytomegalovirus exposure and HLA in healthy donors. The V end was cut by 1 base, the J end by 5 bases, with 17 bases between. The CDR3 is 15 amino acids. Per germline, CDR1 SQVTM and CDR2 ANQGSEA. Amplification used 60 Vbeta primers and 13 Jbeta primers. Repertoires were generated with immunoSEQ multiplex PCR, while TCRdb's copy carries only in-frame clones and drops some. The table shows roughly 54,000 clones, with around two thirds occurring only once. The rearrangement links TRBV29-1 to TRBJ1-2; possible D gene TRBD1, 6 bases. This receptor was obtained from a woman aged 60-75 years in good health and CMV-seropositive. Sequenced material: PBMCs. The CDR3 nucleotides read TGCAGCGTTGAAGTTGGGGCCAAGCAGGGGTATGGCTACACCTTC. Amino acid sequence: CSVEVGAKQGYGYTF.